The 5 T cell receptor beta chains listed next were all sequenced from one sample in a study of human T cells and chemical hapten exposure. Time point given: patch test 1, 2 weeks after DPC sensitization. Treatment specified: therapeutic diphenylcyclopropenone sensitization with weekly scalp DPC. TCRdb redid the calling of the RACE reads with MiXCR, one entry per CDR3 protein. The data show under 200,000 distinct CDR3 sequences, with about 14% seen just once and approximately 1.5% held by the top ten. The sequenced sample was whole blood, obtained in connection with sensitization to the hapten diphenylcyclopropenone (DPC). The receptors originated from a woman in her 30s with alopecia areata. Some clones in this sample may be carry-over from other donors' samples.

The V call is TRBV7-9, the J call TRBJ1-2; weak D call: TRBD1 (5 bases). V was clipped by 0 bases and J by 8 bases, with 16 bases between them. This CDR3 has 15 residues. Germline-derived CDR1 and CDR2 are SEHNR and FQNEAQ (reference sequence). The CDR3: CASSLAGRVMEGYTF. The CDR3 region has the DNA TGTGCCAGCAGCTTAGCCGGCAGGGTTATGGAGGGCTACACCTTC.

This chain uses TRBV9 with TRBJ2-7; no firm D call. V lost 3 bases to trimming and J lost 7 bases, with 8 bases between them. The germline gives CDR1 SGDLS, CDR2 YYNGEE. This CDR3 contains 11 residues. CDR3 nucleotides: TGTGCCAGCAGCGCCCGTGGGGAGCAGTACTTC. It translates to CASSARGEQYF.

The chain combines TRBV7-9 with TRBJ1-1, with unresolved D. Germline values: CDR1 SEHNR, CDR2 FQNEAQ (reference sequence). The V and J ends lost 5 bases and 3 bases respectively, with 19 bases between them. This CDR3 is 16 amino acids long. CDR3 loop: CASSNGSWFGDTEAFF. The CDR3 region has the DNA TGTGCCAGCAGCAACGGAAGTTGGTTCGGAGACACTGAAGCTTTCTTT.

This clonotype was recorded at least ten times. The rearrangement links TRBV10-3 to TRBJ2-1, with 8 nucleotides matching TRBD2. The CDR3 sequence is 17 residues long. After removal of 4 bases from V and 0 bases from J, the junction contained 8 bases not matched to a gene. In germline, CDR1 is ENHRY, CDR2 SYGVKD. The CDR3 is CAISAVGSGTSYNEQFF. The DNA of the CDR3 is TGTGCCATCAGTGCGGTTGGTAGCGGGACCTCCTACAATGAGCAGTTCTTC.

This clonotype was detected a few times. The J gene is TRBJ2-7, the V gene TRBV3-1; maybe TRBD1 (7 bases). CDR1 and CDR2 (germline): LGHDT, YNNKEL (reference sequence). This CDR3 is 14 amino acids long. Trimming left V 4 bases short and J 6 bases short, with 16 bases between. This CDR3 is CASSLRGTASEQYF. DNA for the CDR3: TGTGCCAGCAGCCTCCGCGGGACAGCCTCCGAGCAGTACTTC.